A selection of T cell receptor beta chains follows, all from one sample in a study of OX40 agonist ivuxolimab in advanced cancers. Only in-frame clones appear in the TCRdb table, and some are missing; sequencing was by immunoSEQ multiplex PCR. The sample records under 50,000 clones, about 92% being singletons. The specimen comprised CD4+ or CD8+ T cells sorted from blood, sampled in a trial of the OX40 agonist ivuxolimab. All receptors derive from an adult with an advanced solid tumor such as melanoma, head and neck, liver or kidney cancer. Each CDR3 is given with its conserved first and last residue. The D gene is left open where the match is weak. Some rows mark clone size as missing; the rest say once, few, many or name a class of expanded clone.

V gene	clone size	D gene	J gene	CDR3 DNA	CDR3 protein
TRBV9	.	TRBD2	TRBJ2-1	TGTGCCAGCAGCGTGATAGCGGGGGCCTCCTACAATGAGCAGTTCTTC	CASSVIAGASYNEQFF
TRBV6-6	.	.	TRBJ2-1	TGTGCCAGCAGTTACTCTGCGGATGAACAGTTCTTC	CASSYSADEQFF
TRBV2	.	.	TRBJ1-1	TGTGCCAGGGACGGAAGCACTGAAGCTTTCTTT	CARDGSTEAFF
TRBV28	.	.	TRBJ2-5	TGTGCCAGCAGCCGCAGACCGGTACAAGAGACCCAGTACTTC	CASSRRPVQETQYF
TRBV11-2	once	.	TRBJ2-1	TGTGCCAGCAGCTTAGTGGGGGCGTTCCAGTTCTTC	CASSLVGAFQFF
TRBV5-6	.	.	TRBJ2-5	TGTGCCAGCAGCTTGGCGGCACTACAAGAGACCCAGTACTTC	CASSLAALQETQYF
TRBV28	.	.	TRBJ1-3	TGTGCCAGCAGTCCCGGGGTCGCAGGGGAGGCATTCTCTGGAAACACCATATATTTT	CASSPGVAGEAFSGNTIYF
TRBV7-9	once	.	TRBJ2-1	TGTGCCAGCAGCTTAGGTCCCTACAGGGACCCCTACAATGAGCAGTTCTTC	CASSLGPYRDPYNEQFF
TRBV5-6	.	.	TRBJ1-2	TGTGCCAGCAGCTTGGATTATTCTACCGACCTCTATGGCTACACCTTC	CASSLDYSTDLYGYTF
TRBV30	.	.	TRBJ2-2	TGTGCCTGGAGTGTACTAGGAGGGGGGGAGCTGTTTTTT	CAWSVLGGGELFF
TRBV7-6	.	.	TRBJ1-1	TGTGCCAGCAGCTTAGCGCCGGCATATGAAGCTTTCTTT	CASSLAPAYEAFF
TRBV29-1	.	.	TRBJ1-5	TGCAGCGTTGAAGAGGGATGGGGACAGCCCCAGCATTTT	CSVEEGWGQPQHF
TRBV11-2	once	.	TRBJ2-7	TGTGCCAGCAGCTTAGAGGCGGGCCTCGGGCTTTACGAGCAGTACTTC	CASSLEAGLGLYEQYF
TRBV11-2	.	.	TRBJ1-2	TGTGCCAGCAGCTCCCGCGTGAGACGGGTAATCTATGGCTACACCTTC	CASSSRVRRVIYGYTF
TRBV27	.	.	TRBJ2-2	TGTGCCAGCAGTTTAGGACAGCCGAACACCGGGGAGCTGTTTTTT	CASSLGQPNTGELFF
TRBV11-3	.	.	TRBJ1-5	TGTGCCAGCAGCTTAGAGGGAGATTATAGCAATCAGCCCCAGCATTTT	CASSLEGDYSNQPQHF
TRBV7-9	once	.	TRBJ2-1	TGTGCCAGCAGCCCAGCGGCCTTCAGGCATGAGCAGTTCTTC	CASSPAAFRHEQFF
TRBV19	.	.	TRBJ1-6	TGTGCCAGTAGTACTGACAGCTCCTATAATTCACCCCTCCACTTT	CASSTDSSYNSPLHF
TRBV13	.	TRBD1	TRBJ1-3	TGTGCCAGCAGCTCACAGGGGGCCCACACCATATATTTT	CASSSQGAHTIYF
TRBV13	.	.	TRBJ2-1	TGTGCCAGCAGCTCGGTGGCCGACGGAGCTTGGGGGCAGTTCTTC	CASSSVADGAWGQFF
TRBV7-9	few	.	TRBJ1-2	TGTGCCAGCAGCTCCACCCGGACGGGCTATGGCTACACCTTC	CASSSTRTGYGYTF
TRBV30	once	.	TRBJ1-2	TGTGCCTGGAGTGGAGGGGGTGGCTACACCTTC	CAWSGGGGYTF
TRBV9	.	.	TRBJ1-3	TGTGCCAGCAGGCGCAGCAGCTCTGGAAACACCATATATTTT	CASRRSSSGNTIYF
TRBV27	.	.	TRBJ2-1	TGTGCCAGCAGTTCCTCCCCAGGGGGGCCTTGGGATGAGCAGTTCTTC	CASSSSPGGPWDEQFF
TRBV7-9	.	.	TRBJ1-5	TGTGCCAGCAGCTTATACAATAGCAATCAGCCCCAGCATTTT	CASSLYNSNQPQHF
TRBV11-2	.	.	TRBJ2-1	TGTGCCAGCAGCTCCTTTTTTAGCTCCTACAATGAGCAGTTCTTC	CASSSFFSSYNEQFF
TRBV18	.	.	TRBJ1-1	TGTGCCAGCTCCCCGTCGGCCCCTGAAGCTTTCTTT	CASSPSAPEAFF
TRBV9	.	.	TRBJ1-1	TGTGCCAGCAGCCCAGTAATGAACACTGAAGCTTTCTTT	CASSPVMNTEAFF
TRBV19	.	TRBD2	TRBJ2-5	TGTGCCAGTAGTACTCCGCTACTAGCGGGGACTCAAGAGACCCAGTACTTC	CASSTPLLAGTQETQYF
TRBV9	.	.	TRBJ1-2	TGTGCCAGCAGCCCCTCCGGAGGAGTCGACTATGGCTACACCTTC	CASSPSGGVDYGYTF
TRBV19	.	.	TRBJ1-6	TGTGCCAGTAGTATAGATGGGAGTCGTAATTCACCCCTCCACTTT	CASSIDGSRNSPLHF
TRBV27	.	TRBD2	TRBJ2-6	TGTGCCAGCAGTCTTACTAGCGGGAGGGGCTGGGGGGCCAACGTCCTGACTTTC	CASSLTSGRGWGANVLTF
TRBV28	.	TRBD1	TRBJ2-2	TGTGCCAGCAGTCTACCTACAGGGGGTGGTACCGGGGAGCTGTTTTTT	CASSLPTGGGTGELFF
TRBV20-1	.	.	TRBJ2-1	TGCAGTGCTAGATCCGAAAATGAGCAGTTCTTC	CSARSENEQFF